This T cell receptor (beta chain) is drawn from a study of shared clonotypes between healthy human individuals. Nashville, Tennessee was home to all donors, each a Caucasian adult. In germline, CDR1 is SQVTM, CDR2 ANQGSEA. V was shortened by 3 bases and J by 4 bases, with 12 bases between the two germline ends. The length of the CDR3 is 13 residues. This table comes from immunoSEQ multiplex PCR, and its TCRdb copy is limited to in-frame clones, with some not included. The data show 450,000 to 600,000 clones, with 70% to 80% seen just once and under 15% held by the top ten. This sequence originates from a woman aged 35 to 49 in good health. Some clones in this sample may be carry-over from other donors' samples. This chain connects TRBV29-1 to TRBJ1-1; D gene uncertain. Sequenced: PBMCs. The CDR3 nucleotides read TGCAGCGTTGATGAACAGACGGGCACTGAAGCTTTCTTT. Translated: CSVDEQTGTEAFF.